One and the same sample provided the 32 T cell receptor beta chains below, sequenced in a study of read filtering for tumor transcriptome and immune sequencing. The library was built from about 400 ng RNA with molecular barcoded adaptors for alpha/delta and beta/gamma chains. In TCRdb, the reads were re-called with MiXCR into one record per CDR3 protein. This sample yields approximately 62,000 distinct CDR3 sequences, of which approximately 19% are seen a single time; 11% belongs to the top ten. Sequences were obtained from a population of CD138-negative cells sorted from bone marrow. These receptors were collected from a donor aged 40 or over with multiple myeloma.

This clonotype was observed at least ten times. V and J are TRBV7-9 and TRBJ2-1; TRBD1 might be the D (5 bases). Trimming took off 7 bases at V and 6 bases at J, with 19 bases between the two ends. CDR3 length: 15 residues. Germline V gene sequence: CDR1 SEHNR, CDR2 FQNEAQ (reference sequence). The CDR3 reads CASTPTGLGSNEQFF. The CDR3 region has the DNA TGTGCCAGCACCCCAACAGGTTTAGGATCCAATGAGCAGTTCTTC.

In this sample, this clonotype turned up a few times. V and J are TRBV19 and TRBJ1-5, with TRBD1 as a possible D gene (5 bases). The CDR3 runs to 17 residues. Trimming removed 5 bases at V and 1 base at J, with 18 bases between. Germline V CDR1 and CDR2: LNHDA, SQIVND (reference sequence). This CDR3 reads CASSSAEGLGSNQPQHF. The DNA for the CDR3 is TGTGCCAGTAGTTCCGCCGAGGGGCTAGGGAGCAATCAGCCCCAGCATTTT. Combining the CDR3 with reference TRBV19 and TRBJ1-5 gives the whole variable domain DGGITQSPKYLFRKEGQNVTLSCEQNLNHDAMYWYRQDPGQGLRLIYYSQIVNDFQKGDIAEGYSVSREKKESFPLTVTSAQKNPTAFYLCASSSAEGLGSNQPQHFGDGTRLSIL.

Worth noting for this clonotype: A much larger clone lies a single base off, so this may be a read error. V is TRBV20-1 and J is TRBJ2-1; D not resolved. The CDR3 extends over 12 amino acids. V was trimmed by 6 bases and J by 8 bases, leaving 14 bases between them. The V gene's germline CDR1 is DFQATT and CDR2 SNEGSKA (reference sequence). The CDR3 here is CSARPSRHEQFF. CDR3 sequence (DNA): TGCAGTGCCAGACCTTCTAGGCATGAGCAGTTCTTC.

This clonotype was recorded many times. The chain recombines TRBV19 with TRBJ2-6; D unclear. Trimming stripped 6 bases from V and 1 base from J, with 7 bases between. The CDR3 has 14 residues. Germline lookup yields CDR1 LNHDA and CDR2 SQIVND (reference sequence). The chain's CDR3 is CASRPTSGANVLTF. The CDR3 region has the DNA TGTGCCAGTAGACCGACTTCTGGGGCCAACGTCCTGACTTTC.

This clonotype was detected many times. CDR3 DNA sequence: TGCAGCGGCGGGCAGGGTAAGGACGAGCAGTACTTC. Translation: CSGGQGKDEQYF. The J gene is TRBJ2-7, the V gene TRBV29-1; D might be TRBD1 or TRBD2, each matching 5 bases. The CDR3 covers 12 residues. Trimming stripped 7 bases from V and 5 bases from J, with 15 bases between. CDR1 is SQVTM, CDR2 ANQGSEA, per germline.

Many counts were recorded for this clonotype. The chain combines TRBV20-1 with TRBJ2-3; 7 nucleotides agree with TRBD2. CDR3 size: 16 residues. The germline V gene has CDR1 DFQATT and CDR2 SNEGSKA (reference sequence). With V trimmed by 4 bases and J by 2 bases, 12 bases remained unmatched. The CDR3 loop reads CSATSGTSLNTDTQYF. CDR3 DNA: TGCAGTGCTACTAGCGGAACCAGTTTGAACACAGATACGCAGTATTTT.

Regarding this clonotype: Being one base from a much bigger clone, this may be a read error. The chain employs TRBV6-1 and TRBJ1-1, with D possibly being TRBD1 (5 bases). Per the germline V gene, CDR1 is MNHNS and CDR2 is SASEGT. This CDR3 spans 16 amino acids. The V and J ends lost 2 bases and 7 bases respectively, with 20 bases between them. As DNA, the CDR3 is TGTGCCAGCAGTGAAAGGTGGGCAGGGCAAAGGGGTGAAGCTTTCTTT. It translates to CASSERWAGQRGEAFF.

This clonotype was observed at least ten times. V is TRBV6-2 or TRBV6-3 and J is TRBJ2-7; 9 positions match TRBD1. The V segment lost 6 bases and the J segment 0 bases; nucleotides outside the gene matches: 9. Germline values: CDR1 MNHEY, CDR2 SVGEGT. The CDR3 consists of 16 residues. Written as DNA, the CDR3 is TGTGCCAGCAGGATGTTCCGGGACAGGGCCTCCTACGAGCAGTACTTC. Translating gives CASRMFRDRASYEQYF.

This clonotype was counted many times. The chain employs TRBV6-5 and TRBJ2-5, with a weak D call TRBD2 (5 bases). The germline CDR1 and CDR2 sequences are MNHEY and SVGAGI. V was pared by 7 bases and J by 5 bases, with 14 bases between. The CDR3 has 13 residues. The DNA for the CDR3 is TGTGCCAGCACCCGAGGGTCGGGGGAGACCCAGTACTTC. This translates into CASTRGSGETQYF.

This clonotype was seen ten or more times. The DNA for the CDR3 is TGCAGTGCTAGAGGTCAATCTCAAGGGTCACCCCTCCACTTT. Residues: CSARGQSQGSPLHF. The chain employs TRBV20-1 and TRBJ1-6; no reliable D call. The CDR3 extends over 14 amino acids. The germline gives CDR1 DFQATT, CDR2 SNEGSKA (reference sequence). V lost 1 base to trimming and J lost 10 bases, with 14 bases between them.

A note on this clonotype: Relative to the germline gene, one junction end is altered; a read error may explain this. This sequence joins TRBV11-2 and TRBJ2-1; D unclear. CDR1 is SGHAT, CDR2 FQNNGV, per germline. The CDR3 sequence is 14 residues long. The DNA of the CDR3 is TGTGCCAGCAGCCTAGATTCCTCCTACAGTGAGCGGTTCTTC. Protein sequence: CASSLDSSYSERFF. Together with reference TRBV11-2 and TRBJ2-1, the CDR3 gives the full variable domain: EAGVAQSPRYKIIEKRQSVAFWCNPISGHATLYWYQQILGQGPKLLIQFQNNGVVDDSQLPKDRFSAERLKGVDSTLKIQPAKLEDSAVYLCASSLDSSYSERFFGPGTRLTVL.

This chain uses TRBV29-1 with TRBJ2-5; 9 nucleotides agree with TRBD2. The CDR3 runs to 18 residues. Germline V gene data show CDR1 as SQVTM and CDR2 as ANQGSEA. The ends lost 2 bases at V and 4 bases at J; junction bases unmatched: 17. CDR3 coding DNA: TGCAGCGTTGAACCACAAAGGCCCGCGGGGGGGCCTCGAGAGACCCAGTACTTC. This sequence encodes CSVEPQRPAGGPRETQYF.

This clonotype came up many times. The chain joins TRBV5-1 to TRBJ2-7; D is perhaps TRBD1 (7 bases). V lost 2 bases, J lost 7 bases, and 13 bases lay in between. The CDR3 is 13 amino acids. Germline lookup yields CDR1 SGHRS and CDR2 YFSETQ. The CDR3 region is CASSFGGGGEQYF. CDR3 nucleotides: TGCGCCAGCAGCTTCGGAGGGGGCGGTGAGCAGTACTTC.

Comment on this clonotype: One junction end does not reproduce the germline sequence, and a read error may be involved. The rearrangement joins TRBV20-1 to TRBJ2-3; D possibly matches TRBD1 or TRBD2 (6 bases each). The germline V gene encodes CDR1 DFQATT and CDR2 SNEGSKA (reference sequence). This CDR3 is built from 14 residues. CDR3 protein: CSARDQRGADTQYF. CDR3 DNA: TGCAGCGCTAGAGATCAGAGGGGGGCAGATACGCAGTATTTT.

The sample holds many counts of this clonotype. The chain is built from TRBV7-3 and TRBJ1-1; possible D gene TRBD1, 6 bases. Trimming cost V 5 bases and J 4 bases, with 11 bases left between them. Germline V lookup: CDR1 SGHTA, CDR2 FQGTGA. This CDR3 is 13 amino acids long. This CDR3 is CASSPTGSTEAFF. The DNA of the CDR3 is TGTGCCAGCAGCCCTACAGGGAGCACTGAAGCTTTCTTT.

This clonotype came up many times. The rearrangement joins TRBV28 to TRBJ1-1; tentative D call: TRBD1 (6 bases). The CDR3 has 15 amino acids. From germline, CDR1 is MDHEN and CDR2 SYDVKM. The ends were cut back, 6 bases at V and 5 bases at J, with 19 bases in the middle. In nucleotides, the CDR3 is TGTGCCAGCAGCCTACCGGGGACACTGGGGACTGAAGCTTTCTTT. This codes for CASSLPGTLGTEAFF.

This clonotype was detected ten times or more. The J gene is TRBJ2-1, the V gene TRBV20-1, with D perhaps matching TRBD1 (6 bases). Germline V gene sequence: CDR1 DFQATT, CDR2 SNEGSKA (reference sequence). The V end was cut by 5 bases, the J end by 3 bases, with 11 bases between. The CDR3 covers 13 residues. The DNA for the CDR3 is TGCAGTGCTCCCGGACAGATCTACAATGAGCAGTTCTTC. It specifies CSAPGQIYNEQFF.

This clonotype was detected a few times. J is TRBJ1-2 and V is TRBV6-6; 9 bases fit TRBD1. The CDR3 extends over 14 amino acids. Germline CDR1 is MNHNY and CDR2 is SVGAGI (reference sequence). V gave up 5 bases and J gave up 2 bases; unmatched junction bases: 3. CDR3 in DNA: TGTGCCAGCAGTCTCGGACAGGGGAACTATGGCTACACCTTC. This sequence encodes CASSLGQGNYGYTF.

In the case of this clonotype: The missing conserved phenylalanine or tryptophan at the end of this CDR3 makes a read error likely. The V gene is TRBV20-1, the J gene TRBJ2-1, with TRBD1 matching 7 bases. With 1 base clipped from V and 11 bases from J, the junction kept 11 bases outside the gene matches. Germline lookup yields CDR1 DFQATT and CDR2 SNEGSKA (reference sequence). This CDR3 contains 14 residues. As DNA, the CDR3 is TGCAGTGCTAGAGGTCCACAGGGGATATATAAGCAGTTCTAC. As protein: CSARGPQGIYKQFY.

This clonotype was found many times. The chain is built from TRBV5-1 and TRBJ1-5; D possibly corresponds to TRBD1 (6 bases). Trimming shortened V by 2 bases and J by 2 bases, and 11 bases separated the two germline ends. Germline V gene sequence: CDR1 SGHRS, CDR2 YFSETQ. This CDR3 contains 15 residues. CDR3 region: CASSLQGWGNQPQHF. In DNA, the CDR3 is TGCGCCAGCAGCTTACAGGGATGGGGCAATCAGCCCCAGCATTTT.

About this clonotype: This clone may be a read error of a much larger clone one base away. The chain recombines TRBV6-6 with TRBJ2-2; D possibly corresponds to TRBD1 (6 bases). The CDR3 loop spans 13 amino acids. Germline V CDR1 and CDR2: MNHNY, SVGAGI (reference sequence). CDR3 residues: CASKNREAGELSF. The CDR3 DNA reads TGTGCCAGCAAAAACAGGGAAGCCGGGGAGCTGTCTTTT.

This clonotype was seen more than once but under ten times. The chain combines TRBV29-1 with TRBJ1-3; TRBD1 agrees at 9 bases. V gave up 4 bases and J gave up 7 bases; unmatched junction bases: 2. Germline values: CDR1 SQVTM, CDR2 ANQGSEA. The CDR3 consists of 12 residues. This CDR3 reads CSVATGGNTIYF. DNA for the CDR3: TGCAGCGTTGCGACAGGGGGTAACACCATATATTTT.

This clonotype was picked up many times. The chain links TRBV30 to TRBJ2-7; D possibly matches TRBD1 or TRBD2 (5 bases each). The germline V and J ends were trimmed by 7 bases and 4 bases, with 14 bases remaining between them. Germline loops: CDR1 GTSNPN, CDR2 SVGIG (reference sequence). This CDR3 has 12 amino acids. CDR3 region: CASHQGGYEQYF. Written as DNA, the CDR3 is TGTGCCTCACACCAGGGCGGGTACGAGCAGTACTTC. Variable domain in full (rest from reference TRBV30 and TRBJ2-7): SQTIHQWPATLVQPVGSPLSLECTVEGTSNPNLYWYRQAAGRGLQLLFYSVGIGQISSEVPQNLSASRPQDRQFILSSKKLLLSDSGFYLCASHQGGYEQYFGPGTRLTVT.

This clonotype was observed at least ten times. V is TRBV14 and J is TRBJ2-6, with 7 bases identical to TRBD1. Germline values: CDR1 SGHDN, CDR2 FVKESK. This CDR3 comprises 17 residues. V was clipped by 4 bases and J by 0 bases; unmatched bases: 6. The CDR3 sequence is CASSPGQLLSGANVLTF. The CDR3 nucleotides are TGTGCCAGCAGCCCGGGACAGCTCCTCTCTGGGGCCAACGTCCTGACTTTC.

This clonotype occurred once. A read error is possible here, since a much larger clone lies one base away. The chain joins TRBV7-9 to TRBJ1-2, with D possibly TRBD1 on 6 matching bases. Germline values: CDR1 SEHNR, CDR2 FQNEAQ (reference sequence). The CDR3 totals 14 residues. The CDR3 loop is CAGSLTGGPYGYTF. CDR3 in DNA: TGTGCCGGCAGCTTGACCGGGGGCCCCTATGGCTACACCTTC.

This clonotype was seen a handful of times. The chain carries TRBV6-1 and TRBJ2-7, with TRBD1 as a possible D gene (6 bases). V was clipped by 8 bases and J by 2 bases, with 13 bases between them. Germline V gene data show CDR1 as MNHNS and CDR2 as SASEGT. The CDR3 is made up of 13 amino acids. In DNA, the CDR3 is TGTGCCAGCTCAAGACAGGCGACCTACGAGCAGTACTTC. Translating it yields CASSRQATYEQYF.

This clonotype was seen many times. This rearrangement joins TRBV7-9 to TRBJ2-5; D might be TRBD1 or TRBD2, each matching 5 bases. Germline assignment: CDR1 SEHNR and CDR2 FQNEAQ (reference sequence). V was trimmed by 7 bases and J by 1 base, leaving 19 bases between them. The length of the CDR3 is 16 residues. This chain's CDR3 is CASNSGLGTSQETQYF. In nucleotides, the CDR3 is TGTGCCAGCAACTCCGGACTCGGGACGTCCCAAGAGACCCAGTACTTC.

The table lists this clonotype with many counts. The J gene is TRBJ2-7, the V gene TRBV3-1, with 7 bases that match TRBD2. This CDR3 is built from 17 residues. Germline assignment: CDR1 LGHDT and CDR2 YNNKEL (reference sequence). The V gene end was trimmed by 4 bases and the J gene end by 1 base; junction bases not matched to a gene: 13. DNA for the CDR3: TGTGCCAGCAGCCGAACGTCTCTGCGGGGGACTTCCTACGAGCAGTACTTC. It yields the protein CASSRTSLRGTSYEQYF.

This clonotype came up many times. Here the CDR3 omits its conserved ending phenylalanine or tryptophan, so a read error is the likely source. This chain links TRBV2 with TRBJ1-1; TRBD1 matches 8 bases. Germline values: CDR1 SNHLY, CDR2 FYNNEI. V lost 4 bases and J lost 4; bases outside the gene matches: 2. The CDR3 is 13 residues long. The CDR3 DNA reads TGTGCCAGCAGTGGGACAGGGCCCACTGAAGCTTTCCTT. Protein product: CASSGTGPTEAFL.

The DNA of the CDR3 is TGCGCCAGCAGCCAGGTAGTGTTCGCAGAGACCCAGTACTTC. Amino acid sequence: CASSQVVFAETQYF. The chain carries TRBV4-1 and TRBJ2-5, with D unresolved. From germline, CDR1 is MGHRA and CDR2 YSYEKL. Trimming removed 3 bases from V and 4 bases from J, with 12 bases in between. The CDR3 has 14 residues.

This clonotype was observed at least ten times. The chain joins TRBV10-3 to TRBJ2-2; D perhaps matches TRBD2 (5 bases). The CDR3 has 15 amino acids. V lost 3 bases and J lost 1, with 9 bases in between. Germline CDR1 is ENHRY and CDR2 is SYGVKD. The CDR3 region is CAISDPSKNTGELFF. In DNA form, the CDR3 reads TGTGCCATCAGTGACCCTAGCAAGAACACCGGGGAGCTGTTTTTT.

The sample holds many counts of this clonotype. The chain uses TRBV7-2 and TRBJ2-1; D remains ambiguous. The germline V and J ends were trimmed by 8 bases and 0 bases, with 11 bases remaining between them. Germline CDR1 is SGHTA and CDR2 is FQGNSA. There are 14 residues in the CDR3. CDR3 amino acids: CASAKTSSYNEQFF. CDR3 in DNA: TGTGCCAGCGCTAAGACCAGCTCCTACAATGAGCAGTTCTTC.